This passage covers 22 T cell receptor beta chains from one sample sequenced in a study of blood T cell dynamics during melanoma immunotherapy. Described time point: week 3, after first cycle of checkpoint inhibitor. Measured with immunoSEQ multiplex PCR; TCRdb has only the in-frame clones, and not every one. The sample holds approximately 15,000 clones; 75% to 90% are singletons and the top ten take under 7%. The sequences come from blood, collected from a patient treated with checkpoint blockade. All receptors derive from a human donor with melanoma.

This clone has just a few counts. The rearrangement uses TRBV7-2 and TRBJ1-5; D uncertain. The V and J ends lost 1 base and 3 bases respectively, with 10 bases between them. The CDR3 totals 15 residues. Germline CDR1 reads SGHTA; CDR2 reads FQGNSA. The CDR3 spells CASSLGGRFNQPQHF. The CDR3 coding sequence is TGTGCCAGCAGCTTAGGAGGACGGTTCAATCAGCCCCAGCATTTT. The full variable domain, with the rest looked up from reference TRBV7-2 and TRBJ1-5, is GAGVSQSPSNKVTEKGKDVELRCDPISGHTALYWYRQSLGQGLEFLIYFQGNSAPDKSGLPSDRFSAERTGGSVSTLTIQRTQQEDSAVYLCASSLGGRFNQPQHFGDGTRLSIL.

The chain couples TRBV27 to TRBJ2-7; 8 bases map to TRBD1. CDR3 length: 16 amino acids. J was trimmed by 2 bases and V by 2 bases; bases with no gene match: 8. Per germline, CDR1 MNHEY and CDR2 SMNVEV (reference sequence). CDR3: CASSLATGTGAYEQYF. The DNA for the CDR3 is TGTGCCAGCAGTTTAGCAACCGGGACAGGCGCCTACGAGCAGTACTTC.

The rearrangement uses TRBV10-3 and TRBJ1-1; D is unclear. Germline CDR1 reads ENHRY; CDR2 reads SYGVKD. The CDR3 consists of 11 residues. V was clipped by 8 bases and J by 4 bases, with 8 bases between them. CDR3 coding DNA: TGTGCCATCGGACGGGGCACTGAAGCTTTCTTT. It specifies CAIGRGTEAFF.

V gene TRBV4-1 combines with J gene TRBJ2-7; TRBD1 agrees at 7 bases. Germline V gene data show CDR1 as MGHRA and CDR2 as YSYEKL. The CDR3 extends over 15 amino acids. Trimming cost V 4 bases and J 0 bases; bases outside gene matches: 6. This CDR3 is CASSRDSQTSYEQYF. CDR3 sequence (DNA): TGCGCCAGCAGCCGGGACAGTCAGACCTCCTACGAGCAGTACTTC.

This chain connects TRBV2 to TRBJ2-1; 13 nucleotides align to TRBD2. V was clipped by 7 bases and J by 0 bases; unmatched bases: 6. The CDR3 contains 17 residues. The germline gives CDR1 SNHLY, CDR2 FYNNEI. The CDR3 spells CASTELAGGSSYNEQFF. CDR3 coding DNA: TGTGCCAGCACCGAACTAGCGGGGGGGAGCTCCTACAATGAGCAGTTCTTC.

The chain is built from TRBV11-2 and TRBJ2-7; D not resolved. The CDR3 spans 15 residues. Trimming cost V 0 bases and J 3 bases, with 12 bases left between them. The germline V gene has CDR1 SGHAT and CDR2 FQNNGV. The CDR3 is CASSLERTSVYEQYF. The CDR3 DNA follows: TGTGCCAGCAGCTTAGAAAGGACCAGTGTCTACGAGCAGTACTTC.

The rearrangement links TRBV6-5 to TRBJ2-1, with 12 bases fitting TRBD2. V lost 6 bases to trimming and J lost 15 bases; unmatched junction nucleotides: 9. The germline gives CDR1 MNHEY, CDR2 SVGAGI. CDR3 size: 13 residues. The CDR3 reads CASRGGLAGNLFF. The DNA of the CDR3 is TGTGCCAGCAGGGGGGGACTAGCGGGTAATCTGTTCTTC.

The rearrangement joins TRBV5-1 to TRBJ2-5, with 10 positions matching TRBD2. The germline gives CDR1 SGHRS, CDR2 YFSETQ. CDR3 length equals 16 residues. V lost 2 bases to trimming and J lost 2 bases; unmatched junction nucleotides: 6. CDR3 nucleotide sequence: TGCGCCAGCAGCTTACCAGCGGGAGGGGGTCAAGAGACCCAGTACTTC. The encoded protein is CASSLPAGGGQETQYF.

The table lists this clone with a few counts. V is TRBV7-6 and J is TRBJ2-1; 9 bases map to TRBD1. Losses at the gene ends were 4 bases for V and 4 bases for J; bases not matched to a gene: 5. The CDR3 is made up of 15 amino acids. The V gene's germline CDR1 is SGHVS and CDR2 FNYEAQ. Here the CDR3 DNA reads TGTGCCAGCAGCTCGGGACAGGGAAAATACAATGAGCAGTTCTTC. Its protein is CASSSGQGKYNEQFF.

This clone was detected only once. The chain employs TRBV11-1 and TRBJ1-1; maybe TRBD1 (6 bases). Germline V CDR1 and CDR2: SGHAT, FQDESV (reference sequence). CDR3 length: 14 residues. V was cut by 1 base and J by 4 bases, with 10 bases left in between. CDR3 sequence (DNA): TGTGCCAGCAGCTTAGTCAGGGGTGGCACTGAAGCTTTCTTT. It encodes CASSLVRGGTEAFF.

This chain joins TRBV4-1 and TRBJ2-5; D is ambiguous. The J call may be wrong; the DNA end is better matched by TRBJ2-7. The CDR3 is 15 residues long. Germline values: CDR1 MGHRA, CDR2 YSYEKL. The CDR3 nucleotides are TGCGCCAGCAGCCAAGATCTCGGACGGTCCTACGAGCAGTACTTC. Protein sequence: CASSQDLGRSYEQYF.

This sequence joins TRBV14 and TRBJ2-7; D gene uncertain. The germline V and J ends were trimmed by 0 bases and 3 bases, with 9 bases remaining between them. This CDR3 region has 14 residues. The V gene's germline CDR1 is SGHDN and CDR2 FVKESK. CDR3 nucleotides: TGTGCCAGCAGCCAAGAGTTGGTAAGCTACGAGCAGTACTTC. Translating gives CASSQELVSYEQYF.

The rearrangement links TRBV14 to TRBJ2-1; 11 nucleotides align to TRBD1. With 4 bases clipped from V and 12 bases from J, the junction kept 11 bases outside the gene matches. The CDR3 has 15 residues. The germline V gene encodes CDR1 SGHDN and CDR2 FVKESK. The CDR3 bases are TGTGCCAGCAGCCCCCGGGACAGGGGGTTTGTCGGGCAGTTCTTC. Encoded protein: CASSPRDRGFVGQFF.

This clone was observed a single time. The chain has TRBV28 and TRBJ2-7, with TRBD2 matching over 9 bases. Unmatched junction bases numbered 8, after V lost 2 bases and J lost 3 bases. Germline V gene lookup returns CDR1 MDHEN and CDR2 SYDVKM. The length of the CDR3 is 16 residues. As DNA, the CDR3 is TGTGCCAGCAGTTTAACGACTGAGCGGGAGGACTACGAGCAGTACTTC. The encoded protein is CASSLTTEREDYEQYF.

This rearrangement joins TRBV7-2 to TRBJ2-3; possible D gene TRBD1, 6 bases. The V end was cut by 6 bases, the J end by 6 bases, with 10 bases between. The CDR3 has 12 amino acids. CDR1 is SGHTA and CDR2 is FQGNSA in the germline V gene. The CDR3 nucleotides read TGTGCCAGCAGTCGTGACAGGGATACGCAGTATTTT. It encodes CASSRDRDTQYF.

The chain is built from TRBV10-3 and TRBJ2-2; 12 bases map to TRBD1. CDR3 length: 19 amino acids. V lost 5 bases, J lost 0 bases, and 10 bases stayed unmatched. CDR1 ENHRY and CDR2 SYGVKD come from the germline V gene. The CDR3 DNA reads as TGTGCCATCAGTAACACCGGGACAGGGGGCTTTTCGAACACCGGGGAGCTGTTTTTT. It is translated as CAISNTGTGGFSNTGELFF.

The genes are TRBV2 and TRBJ2-1, with TRBD2 matching over 15 bases. The trim removed 8 bases at V and 7 bases at J, leaving 3 bases unmatched. Per the germline V gene, CDR1 is SNHLY and CDR2 is FYNNEI. The CDR3 contains 14 residues. CDR3 DNA: TGTGCCAGCCGGACTAGCGGGAGGGTAAATGAGCAGTTCTTC. Amino acid sequence: CASRTSGRVNEQFF.

The chain employs TRBV7-9 and TRBJ2-1, with D possibly being TRBD1 (6 bases). This CDR3 region has 13 residues. Germline CDR1 SEHNR, CDR2 FQNEAQ (reference sequence). The V and J ends lost 5 bases and 12 bases respectively, with 17 bases between them. The CDR3: CASSAPQGIAQFF. The CDR3 DNA sequence: TGTGCCAGCAGCGCCCCTCAGGGGATCGCGCAGTTCTTC.

The chain recombines TRBV7-7 with TRBJ2-5; no firm D call. Germline V gives CDR1 SSHAT, CDR2 FNYEAQ (reference sequence). The CDR3 is 13 amino acids. This CDR3 reads CASSPVPQETQYF. CDR3 DNA sequence: TGTGCTAGCTCTCCGGTCCCACAAGAGACCCAGTACTTC.

The rearrangement joins TRBV28 to TRBJ1-1; D is uncertain. The CDR3 sequence is 12 residues long. Trimming took off 2 bases at V and 1 base at J, with 2 bases between the two ends. Per the germline V gene, CDR1 is MDHEN and CDR2 is SYDVKM. CDR3 in amino acids: CASSLKNTEAFF. The CDR3 coding sequence is TGTGCCAGCAGTTTAAAGAACACTGAAGCTTTCTTT.

The J gene is TRBJ2-2, the V gene TRBV7-9; no firm D call. There are 12 residues in the CDR3. Trimming shortened V by 3 bases and J by 2 bases, and 1 base separated the two germline ends. Per the germline V gene, CDR1 is SEHNR and CDR2 is FQNEAQ (reference sequence). The CDR3 sequence: CASSFNTGELFF. CDR3 bases: TGTGCCAGCAGCTTCAACACCGGGGAGCTGTTTTTT.

A single count supports this clone. V and J are TRBV15 and TRBJ2-5, with D tentatively TRBD1 (5 bases). V was clipped by 11 bases and J by 5 bases, with 24 bases between them. There are 15 residues in the CDR3. Per the germline V gene, CDR1 is LNHNV and CDR2 is YYDKDF (reference sequence). The CDR3 loop is CAPAPPPASGETQYF. Here the CDR3 DNA reads TGTGCCCCAGCACCACCCCCAGCATCAGGGGAGACCCAGTACTTC.